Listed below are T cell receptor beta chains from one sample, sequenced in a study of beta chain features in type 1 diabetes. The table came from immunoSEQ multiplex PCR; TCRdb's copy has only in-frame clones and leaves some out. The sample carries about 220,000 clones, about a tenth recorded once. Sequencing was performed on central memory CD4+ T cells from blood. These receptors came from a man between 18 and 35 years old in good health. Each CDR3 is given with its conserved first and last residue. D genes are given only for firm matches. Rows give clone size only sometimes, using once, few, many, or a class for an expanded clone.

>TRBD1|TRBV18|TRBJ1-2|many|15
TGTGCCAGCTCACCTGGGACAGAGCGCAGAGATGGCTACACCTTC
CASSPGTERRDGYTF
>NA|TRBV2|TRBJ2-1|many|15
TGTGCCAGCAGTGGTGGGCTACTCCCTTACAATGAGCAGTTCTTC
CASSGGLLPYNEQFF
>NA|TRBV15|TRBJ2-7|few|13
TGTGCCACCAGCACCAGTTCGACCTACGAGCAGTACTTC
CATSTSSTYEQYF
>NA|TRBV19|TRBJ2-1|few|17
TGTGCCAGTAGTAACGACTACCGACAATCCACTTACAATGAGCAGTTCTTC
CASSNDYRQSTYNEQFF
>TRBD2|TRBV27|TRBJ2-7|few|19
TGTGCCAGCAGCCTCCGGGGAGGGACTAGCGGGAGAAATGCCTACGAGCAGTACTTC
CASSLRGGTSGRNAYEQYF
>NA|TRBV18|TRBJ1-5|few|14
TGTGCCAGCTCGCCAGACAGGCCAACGATGGCCCAGCATTTT
CASSPDRPTMAQHF
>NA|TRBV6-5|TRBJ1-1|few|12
TGTGCCAGCAATCGGGGAAACACTGAAGCTTTCTTT
CASNRGNTEAFF
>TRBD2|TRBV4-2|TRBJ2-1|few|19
TGTGCCAGCAGCCAAGACGGGAGGAGCGGGTTCAGCTCCTACAATGAGCAGTTCTTC
CASSQDGRSGFSSYNEQFF
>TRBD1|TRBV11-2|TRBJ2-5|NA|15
TGTGCCAGCAGCTTAGAACAGGGGCAACAAGAGACCCAGTACTTC
CASSLEQGQQETQYF
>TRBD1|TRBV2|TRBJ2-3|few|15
TGTGCCAGCAACCAGGACAGGGCCGGCACAGATACGCAGTATTTT
CASNQDRAGTDTQYF
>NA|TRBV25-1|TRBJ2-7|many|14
TGTGCCAGCAGTGAAGAGGGCAGGAGCTACGAGCAGTACTTC
CASSEEGRSYEQYF
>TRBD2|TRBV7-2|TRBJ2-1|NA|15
TGTGCCAGCAGCTTGACTAGCGGGAGTTTCGATGAGCAGTTCTTC
CASSLTSGSFDEQFF
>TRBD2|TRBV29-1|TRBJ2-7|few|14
TGCAGCGTTGGACTAGCGGACAGCTCCTACGAGCAGTACTTC
CSVGLADSSYEQYF
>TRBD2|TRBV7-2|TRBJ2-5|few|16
TGTGCCAGCAGCTTAGACGGCGGGAGGGCCAGGGAGACCCAGTACTTC
CASSLDGGRARETQYF
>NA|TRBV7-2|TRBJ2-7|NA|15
TGTGCCAGCAGCTTGAGGTTAGACTATTCCTACGAGCAGTACTTC
CASSLRLDYSYEQYF
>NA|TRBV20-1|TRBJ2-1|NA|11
TGCAGTGCTCGACCCTTCCGGGAGCAGTTCTTC
CSARPFREQFF
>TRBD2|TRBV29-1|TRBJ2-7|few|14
TGCAGCGTTCTTGGACTAGCGGGAGTAGGCGAGCAGTACTTC
CSVLGLAGVGEQYF
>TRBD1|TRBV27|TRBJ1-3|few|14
TGTGCCAGCAGCCCGACAGGGTCGGGAAACACCATATATTTT
CASSPTGSGNTIYF
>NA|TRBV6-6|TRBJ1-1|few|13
TGTGCCAGCAGTTACAGGATGAACACTGAAGCTTTCTTT
CASSYRMNTEAFF
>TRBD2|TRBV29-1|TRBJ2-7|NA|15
TGCAGCGTTGAAGATCCGACTAGCGGGAGGGGAGAGCAGTACTTC
CSVEDPTSGRGEQYF
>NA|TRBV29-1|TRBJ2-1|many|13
TGCAGCGTTGACAGCCGGAGGTCCAATGAGCAGTTCTTC
CSVDSRRSNEQFF
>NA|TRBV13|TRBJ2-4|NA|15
TGTGCCAGCAGCTTGGTTGTCGAGGGGGAAAACATTCAGTACTTC
CASSLVVEGENIQYF
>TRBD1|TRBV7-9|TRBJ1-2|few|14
TGTGCCAGCAGCTCGGACAGGATTCTCTATGGCTACACCTTC
CASSSDRILYGYTF
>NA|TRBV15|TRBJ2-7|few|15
TGTGCCACCAGCAGAGATTGGGGGATTTCCTACGAGCAGTACTTC
CATSRDWGISYEQYF
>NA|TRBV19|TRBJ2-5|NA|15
TGTGCCAGTAGTAATCTGGAGACAGCCCAAGAGACCCAGTACTTC
CASSNLETAQETQYF
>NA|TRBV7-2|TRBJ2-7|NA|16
TGTGCCAGCAGCTTAATGGGGCTAGCGACCGGAGGCGAGCAGTACTTC
CASSLMGLATGGEQYF
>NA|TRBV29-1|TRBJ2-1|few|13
TGCAGCGTTGAACATACACGTTACAATGAGCAGTTCTTC
CSVEHTRYNEQFF
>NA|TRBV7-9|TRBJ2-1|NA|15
TGCGCCAGCAGTTCTCAGCTCGGGCAATACAATGAGCAGTTCTTC
CASSSQLGQYNEQFF
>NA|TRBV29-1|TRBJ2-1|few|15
TGCAGCGTGGACCCAGGAGCTAGCTGGAGGAATGAGCAGTTCTTC
CSVDPGASWRNEQFF
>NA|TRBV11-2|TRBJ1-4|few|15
TGTGCCAGCAGCTTAGATCGGCACCCTGTTGAAAAACTGTTTTTT
CASSLDRHPVEKLFF
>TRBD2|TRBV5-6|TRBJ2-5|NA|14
TGTGCCAGCAGCCCGGGACTAGCCCAAGAGACCCAGTACTTC
CASSPGLAQETQYF
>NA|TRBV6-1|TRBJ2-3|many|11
TGTGCCAGCAGTGAAGGAGACTGGAGGTATTTT
CASSEGDWRYF
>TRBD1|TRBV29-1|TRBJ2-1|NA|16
TGCAGCGTTGAAGGGGCTGGCAGGGGGCACTACAATGAGCAGTTCTTC
CSVEGAGRGHYNEQFF
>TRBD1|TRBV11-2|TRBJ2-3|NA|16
TGTGCCAGCAGCTTAGTCGGTGACAGGGGGATTGATACGCAGTATTTT
CASSLVGDRGIDTQYF
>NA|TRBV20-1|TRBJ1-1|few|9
TGCAGTGCTCCGCGGACAGCTTTCTTT
CSAPRTAFF
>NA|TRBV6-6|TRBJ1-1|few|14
TGTGCCATCAGTGAGTCACAAGAGAACACTGAAGCTTTCTTT
CAISESQENTEAFF
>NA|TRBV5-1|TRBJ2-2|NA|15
TGCGCCAGCAGCTCCGGGACACCCGGCACCGGGGAGCTGTTTTTT
CASSSGTPGTGELFF
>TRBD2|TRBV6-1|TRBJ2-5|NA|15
TGTGCCAGCAGCCCCCCGGGACTAGCGGAGGAGACCCAGTACTTC
CASSPPGLAEETQYF
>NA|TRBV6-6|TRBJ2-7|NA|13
TGTGCCAGCAGTTACTCGCTCGGCTACGAGCAGTACTTC
CASSYSLGYEQYF
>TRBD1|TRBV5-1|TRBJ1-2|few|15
TGCGCCAGCAGCCCGGCCGGTCGACAGGGATCTGGCTACACCTTC
CASSPAGRQGSGYTF
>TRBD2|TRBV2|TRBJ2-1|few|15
TGTGCCAGCAGTGCCGGGCTAGCGGGAAGGGATGAGCAGTTCTTC
CASSAGLAGRDEQFF
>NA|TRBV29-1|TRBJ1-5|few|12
TGCAGCGTTGCTCAGGACAATCAGCCCCAGCATTTT
CSVAQDNQPQHF
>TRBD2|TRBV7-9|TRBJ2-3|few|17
TGTGCCAGCAGCTTGAATCCGGGACTAGGGGTGAAAGATACGCAGTATTTT
CASSLNPGLGVKDTQYF
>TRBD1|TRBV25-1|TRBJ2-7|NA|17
TGTGCCAGCAGTGCAGGGACAGGGAGTCCCTCCTCCTACGAGCAGTACTTC
CASSAGTGSPSSYEQYF
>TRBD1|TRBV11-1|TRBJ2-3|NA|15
TGTGCCAGCAGCTTTCCGGGACAGGGTATAGATACGCAGTATTTT
CASSFPGQGIDTQYF
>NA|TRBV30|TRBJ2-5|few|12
TGTGCCTGGAGTTACCGGGGGGAGACCCAGTACTTC
CAWSYRGETQYF
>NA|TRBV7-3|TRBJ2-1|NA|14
TGTGCCAGCAGCTTAAACGGAGCCTACAATGAGCAGTTCTTC
CASSLNGAYNEQFF
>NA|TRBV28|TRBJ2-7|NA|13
TGTGCCAGCAGTTTACCCAGCTCCTACGAGCAGTACTTC
CASSLPSSYEQYF
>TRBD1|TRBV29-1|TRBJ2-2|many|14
TGCAGCGCCCACAACAGGGGGGACACCGGGGAGCTGTTTTTT
CSAHNRGDTGELFF
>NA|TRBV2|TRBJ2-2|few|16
TGTGCCAGCAGGTCAAACAGGGCAAGGAACACCGGGGAGCTGTTTTTT
CASRSNRARNTGELFF
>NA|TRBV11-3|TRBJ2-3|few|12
TGTGCCAGCAGCCGGACAGTAGATACGCAGTATTTT
CASSRTVDTQYF
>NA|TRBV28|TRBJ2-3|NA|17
TGTGCCAGCAGTCCAACCCGAGGGAGGGGGTCCCCAGATACGCAGTATTTT
CASSPTRGRGSPDTQYF
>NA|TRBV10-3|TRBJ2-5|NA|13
TGTGCCATCAGTGTTCAAGCCGGGGAGACCCAGTACTTC
CAISVQAGETQYF